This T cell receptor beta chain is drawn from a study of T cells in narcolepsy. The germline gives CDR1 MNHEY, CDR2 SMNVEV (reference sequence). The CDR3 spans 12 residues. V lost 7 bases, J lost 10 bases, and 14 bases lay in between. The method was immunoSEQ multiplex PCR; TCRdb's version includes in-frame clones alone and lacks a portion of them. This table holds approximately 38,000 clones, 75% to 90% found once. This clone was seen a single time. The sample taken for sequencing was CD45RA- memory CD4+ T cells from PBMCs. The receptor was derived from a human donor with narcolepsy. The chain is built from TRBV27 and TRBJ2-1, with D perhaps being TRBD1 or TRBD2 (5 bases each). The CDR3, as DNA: TGTGCCAGCACCCGGGACCCATCCGAGCAGTTCTTC. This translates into CASTRDPSEQFF.